This TCR beta chain came from a study of cytomegalovirus exposure and HLA in healthy donors (dated 2017 in TCRdb). At the level of the whole study: According to an earlier analysis of a few hundred of the donors, roughly 180 million T cells yielded 117 million unique TCR beta sequences and about 300 Gb of sequence data. Typing coverage differed by locus: A, B, C, DRB1 and DQB1 were typed in roughly 620-630 donors, DQA1 in 522, DPA1 in some 600, and DPB1 in just under 490. Rather than drawing on any new phenotypic data, the later analysis identified candidate immune exposures from TCR beta sequences and the way those sequences occurred across donors. All discovery cohort repertoires had been generated on a single sequencing platform. A separate validation cohort of more than 100 different subjects was used in addition to the 666-subject first cohort. Donor age, sex, ethnicity and CMV serostatus were compiled together with the repertoire data. High-throughput TCR immunosequencing, statistical association of individual TCRs with disease status, and machine learning were combined to predict cytomegalovirus infection status. The aim of the study was to test whether cataloging public T cell receptors could identify signatures of past pathogen exposure. Genome-wide SNP genotypes for about 65% of the 666 donors were used in a later genetic analysis, which treated that subset as a discovery cohort. To decide whether each TCR beta V gene segment behaved as functional or pseudogenic, an earlier analysis of approximately 600 of the donors relied on high-throughput TCR beta sequencing. Because of strong linkage in the cohort, four or five DR-DQ haplotypes were treated as single units for association and clustering. Among a few hundred genotyped donors of the cohort, an average of around 240,000 unique TCR beta nucleotide sequences were sequenced per donor, around 20% of them non-productive. The genetic ancestry cluster associated with self-reported Caucasian donors included over 80% of the approximately 410 genotyped donors. HLA typing included class I and class II loci at four-digit resolution. Using immunosequencing, the study profiled T cell repertoires from 666 subjects and related those repertoires to cytomegalovirus serostatus. In a later analysis, previously published TCR beta repertoires from 670 or so donors were re-analyzed and high-resolution HLA genotyping was added so that TCR occurrence patterns could be studied. An early release that covered around 590 HLA-typed donors contained around 300 gigabases of sequencing data and 65 million to 100 million unique TCR sequences.

This clone was seen just once. Its antigen has not been determined. Base quality data are lacking; no much larger clone is found one base away. In total, roughly 670 healthy bone marrow donors made up the cohort. All cohort members were sampled while nominally healthy, although unrecorded immune exposures were likely present. The donor tested CMV seronegative and was one of the 352 seronegative cohort members. A peripheral blood sample was collected from each donor, and TCR beta sequencing was performed on peripheral blood mononuclear cells. The Qiagen DNeasy Blood Extraction Kit was used to extract genomic DNA from the blood cell samples. Overall study outcomes, separate from this receptor: It was suggested by the authors that the approach could potentially be generalized to other disease states and immunological phenotypes. Some IMGT-functional V segments, including TRBV6-2 and TRBV6-3, could not be distinguished by the 87-base-pair reads and were therefore excluded. Three of the identified cytomegalovirus-associated TCR beta chains were confirmed in vitro to be specific for cytomegalovirus antigens. Roughly uniform sequencing depth across donors was assumed in presence/absence analyses, although this assumption may not hold. The earlier analysis of 450 to 700 of the donors excluded over 15 rarely observed V segments, including chromosome 9 orphons, because counts were too low. In both the original and validation cohorts, the classifier was reported to diagnose cytomegalovirus status with high specificity and sensitivity. Because HLA typing was unavailable for some donors at each locus, only the typed subset was used in association tests. While some public TCRs were present in many individuals, most TCR sequences turned up only very rarely across donors. The cohort was sequenced for TCR beta chains only, and without alpha or paired-chain data the features that could be detected were limited. The only immune exposure information available for the cohort was CMV serostatus. In a later analysis, TCR association rates were found to vary across HLA loci, with the most associated TCRs seen for DRB1 alleles and the fewest for HLA-C alleles. A further reported finding was that TCR beta sequences accurately predicted the HLA-A and HLA-B alleles for most subjects in the first cohort. The sequencing pipeline was judged likely to have produced a cluster of highly shared sequence variants as a technical artifact. A later genetic analysis associated a missense DCLRE1C variant with V-gene and J-gene trimming of TCR beta chains, and an independent cohort replicated the association. In a later analysis, HLA-associated TCR beta chains showed more clonal expansion and lower generation probabilities than non-associated chains that were equally common. At a false discovery rate of 0.05, a later analysis linked 16,951 TCR beta sequences to specific HLA alleles. According to a later genetic analysis, donors in an Asian-associated ancestry cluster had fewer N-insertions in productive TCRs than the approximately 670-donor mean. A later analysis reported that several top co-occurrence clusters appeared linked to parvovirus B19, influenza, CMV and Epstein-Barr virus. Correlated functional status among segregating V segments might be attributable to linkage disequilibrium, but an unknown experimental factor could not be ruled out. Most CMV-associated TCR beta chains appeared to be HLA-restricted in a later analysis, and the HLA associations seemed to be driven largely by CMV exposure. When HLA alleles, especially DR and DQ, strongly co-occurred, attributing TCR associations to individual alleles was difficult. The study gave a list of 150 to 200 TCR beta chains associated with cytomegalovirus. An earlier analysis of some 590 of the donors showed that most TCR beta V segments appeared in productive rearrangements either about 87% or about 30% of the time, which broadly matched IMGT annotations.

V is clipped by 3 bases and J by 6 bases, and the sequence between their germline boundaries is 13 bases long. The germline V gene sets CDR1 to MGHRA and CDR2 to YSYEKL. The CDR3 runs 14 amino acids, cysteine and phenylalanine included. Just the 42-base CDR3 DNA is kept, in frame starting at base 1. Receptor libraries were prepared by the immunoSEQ multiplex PCR assay. For the multiplex PCR, a mixture combining 60 forward primers for TCR Vbeta segments and 13 reverse primers for TCR Jbeta segments was used. A multiplex PCR assay on genomic DNA amplified the CDR3 region of rearranged TCR beta genes. The amplified TCR beta libraries were sequenced on the Illumina HiSeq System as 87-base-pair reads. Per the original workflow: Across the roughly 700 repertoires, a later analysis counted 60 million to 90 million unique TCR beta chains, around 10 million of which were shared by at least two donors. A nearest-neighbor algorithm error-corrected the raw reads and collapsed the reads into unique sequences, merging closely related sequences to remove PCR and sequencing errors. To assign V, D and J gene segments, CDR3 sequences were aligned to IMGT reference sequences. For a sequence to be retained, a match of at least six nucleotides was required to both a V gene segment and a J gene segment. Rearrangements were classified as productive when the CDR3 lacked stop codons and remained in frame with V and J, and all other rearrangements were classified as non-productive. Following IMGT convention, CDR3 was defined as the stretch from the second conserved V-encoded cysteine up to the conserved J-encoded phenylalanine. Sequences without an unambiguous match to a single V gene segment were excluded from the earlier analysis of 500 to 700 of the donors. In an earlier analysis of 450 to 700 of the donors, V segments were called functional above 56.7% productive rearrangements and were called segregating when the between-donor standard deviation exceeded 5%. To diagnose cytomegalovirus status from the catalog of TCR beta chain sequences, a statistical classification framework was built. V and J gene assignment, in a later analysis, came from comparing TCR nucleotide sequences with IMGT/GENE-DB human TR gene sequences. The TCRdist pipeline was used in a later analysis to assign CDR3 sequences and most-parsimonious VDJ recombination scenarios. A later analysis defined each TCR beta chain by its CDR3 amino acid sequence plus V-gene family, and excluded reads lacking a unique V-gene family. To address suspected cross-contamination and a sequencing artifact, a later analysis removed approximately 600 highly shared, low-generation-probability nucleotide sequences. A later analysis calculated a clonal expansion index for each public chain from normalized within-repertoire ranks of inferred template counts. In a later analysis, generation probabilities were computed using a VDJ recombination model fitted to out-of-frame rearrangements, and the results were checked against IGoR. In a later analysis, TCR-TCR, TCR-HLA and TCR-CMV co-occurrence was scored with hypergeometric tests, and a repertoire-size bias correction was applied to TCR pairs. To estimate false discovery rates, a later analysis permuted the HLA or CMV assignments 20 times. A later analysis grouped co-occurring TCRs with DBSCAN, adding TCRdist sequence similarity when clustering within HLA-allele-positive subsets. Co-occurrence clustering excluded repertoires with fewer than 30,000 or more than 120,000 public chains, plus five with anomalous nucleotide sharing. The source is immuneACCESS, and TCRdb retained only in-frame sequences with V and J called. Part of the clones is not carried over; for the studies checked, unresolved V genes explain less than half of this, and the remainder is unexplained. V, J and clone size reflect that table, while D and trimming were determined from the DNA. The sample table records around 170,000 clones; more than 65% of these occur just once. Around 4% of the sample belongs to the ten largest clones.

Sample: PBMCs. The chain employs TRBV4-1 and TRBJ2-3; the D gene is possibly TRBD1, with 6 bases matching. The receptor was isolated from a man aged 45-60 years in good health and CMV-seronegative. The base sequence is TGCGCCAGCAGCCAGACCTCAGGGGTTGATACGCAGTATTTT. The translation is CASSQTSGVDTQYF.